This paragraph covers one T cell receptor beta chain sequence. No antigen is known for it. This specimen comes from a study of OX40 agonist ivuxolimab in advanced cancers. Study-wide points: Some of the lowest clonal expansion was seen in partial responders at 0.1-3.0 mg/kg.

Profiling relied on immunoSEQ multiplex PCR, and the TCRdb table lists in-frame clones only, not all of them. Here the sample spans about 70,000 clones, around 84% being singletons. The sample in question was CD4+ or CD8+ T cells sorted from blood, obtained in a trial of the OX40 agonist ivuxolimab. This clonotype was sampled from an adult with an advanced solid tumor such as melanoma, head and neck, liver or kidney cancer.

CDR3 protein: CSVGASGSTDTQYF. CDR3 sequence (DNA): TGCAGCGTTGGGGCTAGCGGGAGCACAGATACGCAGTATTTT. The chain links TRBV29-1 to TRBJ2-3, with 8 bases aligning to TRBD2. V lost 4 bases, J lost 0 bases, and 3 bases stayed unmatched. The CDR3 consists of 14 residues. Per the germline V gene, CDR1 is SQVTM and CDR2 is ANQGSEA.